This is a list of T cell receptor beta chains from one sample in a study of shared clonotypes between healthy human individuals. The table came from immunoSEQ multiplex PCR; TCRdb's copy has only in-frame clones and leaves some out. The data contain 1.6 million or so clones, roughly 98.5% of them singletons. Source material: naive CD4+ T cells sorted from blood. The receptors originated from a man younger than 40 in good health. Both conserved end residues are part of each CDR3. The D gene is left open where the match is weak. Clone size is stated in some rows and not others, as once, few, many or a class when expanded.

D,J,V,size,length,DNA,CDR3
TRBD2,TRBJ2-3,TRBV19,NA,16,TGTGCCAGTAGTATAGGGGGAGCGGGGAGCACAGATACGCAGTATTTT,CASSIGGAGSTDTQYF
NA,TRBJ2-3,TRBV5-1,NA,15,TGCGCCAGCAGCTTGGGTTCAGGGCTCACAGATACGCAGTATTTT,CASSLGSGLTDTQYF
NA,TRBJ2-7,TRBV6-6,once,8,TGTGAAGCAACCGAGCAGTACTTC,CEATEQYF
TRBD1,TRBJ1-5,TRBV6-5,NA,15,TGTGCCAGCAGCATCGGAGGGGGCTCTGATAATAGGAAGCATTTT,CASSIGGGSDNRKHF
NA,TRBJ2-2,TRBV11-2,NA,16,TGTGCCAGCAGCCCCAGTAAGGGGTGGGACACCGGGGAGCTGTTTTTT,CASSPSKGWDTGELFF
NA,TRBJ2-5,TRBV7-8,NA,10,TGTGCCAGCAGAGGAGAGACCCAGTACTTC,CASRGETQYF
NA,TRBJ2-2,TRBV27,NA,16,TGTGCCAGCAGTTTAGTTGGGACACAGAACACCGGGGAGCTGTTTTTT,CASSLVGTQNTGELFF
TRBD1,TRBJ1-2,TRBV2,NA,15,TGTGCCAGCAGAGAGGCCGGGACAGGGTTAGATGGCTACACCTTC,CASREAGTGLDGYTF
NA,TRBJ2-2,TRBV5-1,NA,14,TGCGCCAGCAGCTTTCTCCAGAGCACCGGGGAGCTGTTTTTT,CASSFLQSTGELFF
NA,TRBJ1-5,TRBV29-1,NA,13,TGCAGCGTTGGGGGTGGACCCAATCAGCCCCAGCATTTT,CSVGGGPNQPQHF
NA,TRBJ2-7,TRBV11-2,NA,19,TGTGCCAGCAGCTCCATTGGTACCTACACCTTCGAGGACTTCTACGAGCAGTACTTC,CASSSIGTYTFEDFYEQYF
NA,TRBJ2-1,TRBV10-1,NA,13,TGCGCCAGCAGCCCGGGACTCCTCGATGAGCAGTTCTTC,CASSPGLLDEQFF
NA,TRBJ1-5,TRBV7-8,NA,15,TGTGCCAGCAGCTTAGTACTCCAATACAATCAGCCCCAGCATTTT,CASSLVLQYNQPQHF
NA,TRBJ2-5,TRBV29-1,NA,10,TGCAGCGTGTGGTTTGAGACCCAGTACTTC,CSVWFETQYF
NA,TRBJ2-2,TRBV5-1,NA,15,TGCGCCAGCAGGGGGGTCAGGGAAAACACCGGGGAGCTGTTTTTT,CASRGVRENTGELFF
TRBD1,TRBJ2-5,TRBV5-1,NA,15,TGCGCCAGCAGCATAGGGACAGGGGCGAGGGAGACCCAGTACTTC,CASSIGTGARETQYF
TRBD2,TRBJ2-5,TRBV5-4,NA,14,TGTGCCAGCAGCTTACTAGCGGGACAAGAGACCCAGTACTTC,CASSLLAGQETQYF
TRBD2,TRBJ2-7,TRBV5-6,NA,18,TGTGCCAGCAGCTCTGCCCCGGGACTAGCGGGAGGGGACTACGAGCAGTACTTC,CASSSAPGLAGGDYEQYF
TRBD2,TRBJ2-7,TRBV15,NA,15,TGTGCCACCAGCTATACTAGCGGGAGGGCCAAGGAGCAGTACTTC,CATSYTSGRAKEQYF
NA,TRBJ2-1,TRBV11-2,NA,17,TGTGCCAGCAGCTTTCTCACCGGAGGGGTTTTAGGCAATGAGCAGTTCTTC,CASSFLTGGVLGNEQFF
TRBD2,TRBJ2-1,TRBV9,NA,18,TGTGCCAGCAGCGCCACTGACCCTCTAGCGGCCGGGTACAATGAGCAGTTCTTC,CASSATDPLAAGYNEQFF
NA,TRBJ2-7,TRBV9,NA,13,TGTGCCAGCAGCGTACTCCCCACCTACGAGCAGTACTTC,CASSVLPTYEQYF
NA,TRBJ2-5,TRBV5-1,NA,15,TGCGCCAGCAGCTCGAAGGACAGCGAGCAGGGGACCCAGTACTTC,CASSSKDSEQGTQYF
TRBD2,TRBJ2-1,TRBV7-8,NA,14,TGTGCCAGCAGCTCATCCGGGACTAGCTCTGAGCAGTTCTTC,CASSSSGTSSEQFF
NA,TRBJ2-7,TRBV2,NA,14,TGTGCCAGCAGCCGACAGAAGGGCTCCTACGAGCAGTACTTC,CASSRQKGSYEQYF